This is a list of T cell receptor beta chains from one sample in a study of shared clonotypes between healthy human individuals. Sequencing used immunoSEQ multiplex PCR; TCRdb keeps in-frame clones, though not all of them. The sample has approximately 590,000 clones; roughly 96% are singletons. The sequenced sample was naive CD8+ T cells sorted from blood. The receptors derive from a woman under 40 in good health. The CDR3 runs from the conserved cysteine through the conserved F or W. Fields, in order: J gene, V gene, D gene, CDR3 DNA, CDR3 protein. A D gene is named only where the DNA matches it firmly.

J gene: TRBJ2-1; V gene: TRBV27; D gene: -; CDR3 DNA: TGTGCCAGCAGTCCCAATAGCGGTCTCTACAATGAGCAGTTCTTC; CDR3 protein: CASSPNSGLYNEQFF
J gene: TRBJ2-7; V gene: TRBV27; D gene: TRBD2; CDR3 DNA: TGTGCCAGCGCGGAGGAGGCTAGCGGAATATACGAGCAGTACTTC; CDR3 protein: CASAEEASGIYEQYF
J gene: TRBJ1-1; V gene: TRBV19; D gene: -; CDR3 DNA: TGTGCCAGTAGTATAGATTTAGGAGGAGGCACTGAAGCTTTCTTT; CDR3 protein: CASSIDLGGGTEAFF
J gene: TRBJ2-7; V gene: TRBV4-1; D gene: TRBD2; CDR3 DNA: TGCGCCAGCAGCCAGACGAACCTAGCGGCCTACGAGCAGTACTTC; CDR3 protein: CASSQTNLAAYEQYF
J gene: TRBJ2-7; V gene: TRBV11-2; D gene: -; CDR3 DNA: TGTGCCAGCAGCCAAGGGGCTTCCTACGAGCAGTACTTC; CDR3 protein: CASSQGASYEQYF
J gene: TRBJ2-1; V gene: TRBV5-8; D gene: TRBD2; CDR3 DNA: TGTGCCAGCAGCGGCATAGCGGGAAAATCCTACAATGAGCAGTTCTTC; CDR3 protein: CASSGIAGKSYNEQFF
J gene: TRBJ2-7; V gene: TRBV6-1; D gene: -; CDR3 DNA: TGTGCCAGCAGTGATACCTCCTTGAGGGGTACAAGATACGAGCAGTACTTC; CDR3 protein: CASSDTSLRGTRYEQYF
J gene: TRBJ2-1; V gene: TRBV2; D gene: -; CDR3 DNA: TGTGCCAGCAGTGTACTAGCCGGATACAATGAGCAGTTCTTC; CDR3 protein: CASSVLAGYNEQFF
J gene: TRBJ2-1; V gene: TRBV28; D gene: -; CDR3 DNA: TGTGCCAGCAGTTTCCCTCTGACGGGCTCCTACAATGAGCAGTTCTTC; CDR3 protein: CASSFPLTGSYNEQFF
J gene: TRBJ2-7; V gene: TRBV19; D gene: -; CDR3 DNA: TGTGCCAGTAGTATGGGTGCGGCAGGGTGGTACGAGCAGTACTTC; CDR3 protein: CASSMGAAGWYEQYF